The 31 T cell receptor beta chains listed next were all sequenced from one sample in a study of OX40 agonist ivuxolimab in advanced cancers. Only in-frame clones appear in the TCRdb table, and some are missing; sequencing was by immunoSEQ multiplex PCR. The table lists around 66,000 clones, approximately 82% of them singletons, with roughly 6.3% in the top ten. This specimen was CD4+ or CD8+ T cells sorted from blood, taken in a trial of the OX40 agonist ivuxolimab. The receptors come from an adult with an advanced solid tumor such as melanoma, head and neck, liver or kidney cancer.

The rearrangement uses TRBV2 and TRBJ2-2; D remains unclear. Trimming left V 6 bases short and J 0 bases short, with 5 bases between. The CDR3 extends over 13 amino acids. Germline V gene data show CDR1 as SNHLY and CDR2 as FYNNEI. The CDR3 coding sequence is TGTGCCAGCAGGCTATCGAACACCGGGGAGCTGTTTTTT. This encodes CASRLSNTGELFF.

The chain recombines TRBV5-1 with TRBJ2-7; D is perhaps TRBD1 or TRBD2 (6 bases each). The CDR3 contains 14 residues. Germline V lookup: CDR1 SGHRS, CDR2 YFSETQ. The CDR3 loop is CASSPEGGHWERYV. CDR3 bases: TGCGCCAGCAGCCCGGAGGGGGGCCACTGGGAGCGGTACGTC.

The chain links TRBV18 to TRBJ2-5, with D maybe TRBD2 (6 bases). V was pared by 2 bases and J by 6 bases, with 10 bases between. The CDR3 extends over 13 amino acids. Germline-derived CDR1 and CDR2 are KGHSH and LQKENI. The CDR3 bases are TGTGCCAGCTCACCAATGGAGGGACAGACCCAGTACTTC. Protein product: CASSPMEGQTQYF.

The chain employs TRBV27 and TRBJ2-3; 9 bases map to TRBD1. The CDR3 extends over 15 amino acids. Germline-derived CDR1 and CDR2 are MNHEY and SMNVEV (reference sequence). Trimming removed 5 bases from V and 9 bases from J; junction bases left unmatched: 12. This CDR3 reads CASSPTSSTGGTQYF. The DNA of the CDR3 is TGTGCCAGCAGTCCAACTAGCTCAACAGGGGGCACGCAGTATTTT.

The chain combines TRBV7-6 with TRBJ2-7; tentatively, D is TRBD1 (6 bases). V dropped 3 bases and J dropped 6 bases, with 9 bases sitting between them. The CDR3 loop spans 12 amino acids. Per germline, CDR1 SGHVS and CDR2 FNYEAQ. The CDR3 coding sequence is TGTGCCAGCAGCTTCCAGGGGCGCGAGCAGTACTTC. Translating gives CASSFQGREQYF.

CDR3 bases: TGTGCCAGCAGTTCGCCGGGACAGGGCTATGGCTACACCTTC. Protein product: CASSSPGQGYGYTF. This rearrangement joins TRBV28 to TRBJ1-2, with 9 bases aligning to TRBD1. The CDR3 has 14 amino acids. Germline V CDR1 and CDR2: MDHEN, SYDVKM. Germline trimming cut 4 bases from V and 4 bases from J; bases unmatched to any gene: 4.

This clone was seen a single time. The V call is TRBV28, the J call TRBJ2-5, with TRBD2 matching 12 bases. CDR1 is MDHEN and CDR2 is SYDVKM in the germline V gene. This CDR3 has 18 residues. Losses at the gene ends were 6 bases for V and 5 bases for J; bases not matched to a gene: 16. CDR3 region: CASRFVLAGGRGSETQYF. CDR3 nucleotides: TGTGCCAGCAGATTCGTACTAGCGGGAGGACGGGGTAGCGAGACCCAGTACTTC.

This clone showed up just a few times. The rearrangement uses TRBV7-2 and TRBJ2-1, with D perhaps TRBD1 (5 bases). CDR1 SGHTA and CDR2 FQGNSA come from the germline V gene. Trimming removed 4 bases at V and 5 bases at J, with 12 bases between. This CDR3 is 14 amino acids long. The CDR3 is CASSSRVTNNEQFF. CDR3 sequence (DNA): TGTGCCAGCAGCTCCAGGGTGACCAACAATGAGCAGTTCTTC. Complete variable domain (other parts from reference TRBV7-2 and TRBJ2-1): GAGVSQSPSNKVTEKGKDVELRCDPISGHTALYWYRQSLGQGLEFLIYFQGNSAPDKSGLPSDRFSAERTGGSVSTLTIQRTQQEDSAVYLCASSSRVTNNEQFFGPGTRLTVL.

The gene calls are TRBV11-2 and TRBJ1-5, with D perhaps TRBD1 (6 bases). There are 15 residues in the CDR3. The V gene's germline CDR1 is SGHAT and CDR2 FQNNGV. V was clipped by 3 bases and J by 4 bases, with 13 bases between them. In nucleotides, the CDR3 is TGTGCCAGCAGCTTTGGACCAGGGGAGAATCAGCCCCAGCATTTT. Translated, it gives CASSFGPGENQPQHF.

J is TRBJ1-1 and V is TRBV6-5; D unclear. The CDR3 spans 13 residues. Germline lookup yields CDR1 MNHEY and CDR2 SVGAGI. Deletions cut 0 bases from V and 2 bases from J, with 4 bases between. Here the CDR3 DNA reads TGTGCCAGCAGTTACTCCAGAAACACTGAAGCTTTCTTT. Amino acid sequence: CASSYSRNTEAFF.

The V and J genes are TRBV5-1 and TRBJ1-1; no definite D call. The CDR3 is made up of 14 amino acids. Trimming removed 0 bases from V and 6 bases from J, with 12 bases in between. Per the germline V gene, CDR1 is SGHRS and CDR2 is YFSETQ. The CDR3 loop is CASSLEVGFAEAFF. The CDR3, as DNA: TGCGCCAGCAGCTTGGAGGTGGGATTCGCTGAAGCTTTCTTT.

The rearrangement joins TRBV28 to TRBJ1-5; D call uncertain. This CDR3 spans 15 amino acids. V shed 4 bases and J shed 6 bases, with 16 bases lying between them. Per the germline V gene, CDR1 is MDHEN and CDR2 is SYDVKM. The CDR3 spells CASSSKEGRVQPQHF. CDR3 in DNA: TGTGCCAGCAGTTCCAAGGAGGGTAGGGTTCAGCCCCAGCATTTT.

The chain combines TRBV30 with TRBJ1-2, with a weak D call TRBD1 (5 bases). The CDR3 length is 13 residues. The V gene lost 1 base and the J gene lost 8 bases, with 14 bases spanning the gap. The germline CDR1 and CDR2 sequences are GTSNPN and SVGIG (reference sequence). The CDR3 reads CAWSEGRQRGYTF. The CDR3 DNA sequence: TGTGCCTGGAGTGAGGGGCGACAGCGGGGCTACACCTTC.

Worth noting for this clone: The junction and the germline gene differ at one end; a read error may be behind it. The rearrangement uses TRBV6-4 and TRBJ2-2; no firm D call. Germline V gives CDR1 MRHNA, CDR2 SNTAGT. This CDR3 region has 14 residues. CDR3 nucleotides: TGTGCCAGCAGTGACTCAGGGAACCCCGGGGAGCTGTTTTTT. Protein product: CASSDSGNPGELFF.

The J gene is TRBJ2-3, the V gene TRBV6-5; D not resolved. V was trimmed by 2 bases and J by 1 base, leaving 13 bases between them. The CDR3 is 16 residues long. The germline V gene has CDR1 MNHEY and CDR2 SVGAGI. The CDR3 spells CASSYGSLQGTDTQYF. The DNA of the CDR3 is TGTGCCAGCAGTTACGGAAGTCTCCAGGGCACAGATACGCAGTATTTT.

This sequence joins TRBV28 and TRBJ1-6; TRBD1 matches 8 bases. This CDR3 contains 15 residues. CDR1 and CDR2 from the germline V gene are MDHEN and SYDVKM. J lost 7 bases, V lost 5 bases, and 7 bases had no gene match. DNA for the CDR3: TGTGCCAGCAGTCCAACTCAGGGGGCGAATTCACCCCTCCACTTT. Protein sequence: CASSPTQGANSPLHF.

CDR3 coding DNA: TGTGCCAGCACCTCCAGCAGGAACACCGGGGAGCTGTTTTTT. This sequence encodes CASTSSRNTGELFF. The chain employs TRBV7-9 and TRBJ2-2, with unresolved D. The CDR3 is made up of 14 amino acids. The V gene's germline CDR1 is SEHNR and CDR2 FQNEAQ (reference sequence). V gave up 7 bases and J gave up 1 base, with 10 bases separating them. Full variable domain (missing parts from reference TRBV7-9 and TRBJ2-2): DTGVSQNPRHKITKRGQNVTFRCDPISEHNRLYWYRQTLGQGPEFLTYFQNEAQLEKSRLLSDRFSAERPKGSFSTLEIQRTEQGDSAMYLCASTSSRNTGELFFGEGSRLTVL.

The chain has TRBV28 and TRBJ1-6; possibly TRBD1 for D (5 bases). Germline loops: CDR1 MDHEN, CDR2 SYDVKM. Trimming stripped 3 bases from V and 10 bases from J, with 10 bases between. This CDR3 is 13 amino acids long. The CDR3 is CASSLYRGSPLHF. CDR3 bases: TGTGCCAGCAGTTTGTATCGGGGGTCACCCCTCCACTTT.

This clone has more than one count but fewer than ten. This chain connects TRBV7-6 to TRBJ2-5; D remains unclear. This CDR3 spans 16 amino acids. Germline values: CDR1 SGHVS, CDR2 FNYEAQ. V lost 3 bases and J 2 bases, leaving 16 bases between the germline ends. Here the CDR3 reads CASSLIVGRAQETQYF. CDR3 nucleotide sequence: TGTGCCAGCAGCTTGATCGTGGGAAGGGCGCAAGAGACCCAGTACTTC.

This clone was found many times. The rearrangement joins TRBV11-2 to TRBJ1-3; no clear D gene. CDR1 is SGHAT, CDR2 FQNNGV, per germline. This CDR3 is built from 15 residues. The germline V and J ends were trimmed by 4 bases and 0 bases, with 10 bases remaining between them. CDR3: CASSSRTHSGNTIYF. CDR3 coding DNA: TGTGCCAGCAGCTCTCGGACGCACTCTGGAAACACCATATATTTT.

The chain uses TRBV14 and TRBJ2-7; D remains unclear. The CDR3 has 17 residues. V was clipped by 2 bases and J by 0 bases, with 17 bases between them. Per the germline V gene, CDR1 is SGHDN and CDR2 is FVKESK. This CDR3 reads CASSQTLPPTPSYEQYF. For the CDR3, the DNA is TGTGCCAGCAGCCAAACCCTTCCGCCGACTCCCTCCTACGAGCAGTACTTC.

The genes are TRBV2 and TRBJ1-1, with a possible D match to TRBD1 (5 bases). Germline CDR1 is SNHLY and CDR2 is FYNNEI. V gave up 6 bases and J gave up 4 bases, with 15 bases separating them. The CDR3 contains 14 residues. CDR3 protein: CASSGGRIGTEAFF. In DNA form, the CDR3 reads TGTGCCAGCAGCGGGGGACGGATCGGCACTGAAGCTTTCTTT.

This rearrangement joins TRBV5-4 to TRBJ2-3; 7 nucleotides agree with TRBD2. From germline, CDR1 is SGHNT and CDR2 YYREEE (reference sequence). The CDR3 runs 17 residues. V lost 4 bases to trimming and J lost 0 bases; unmatched junction nucleotides: 11. CDR3 coding DNA: TGTGCCAGCAGCCGCCCGGGGCGGGGGAGTAGCACAGATACGCAGTATTTT. It codes for CASSRPGRGSSTDTQYF.

The chain combines TRBV11-2 with TRBJ1-2; TRBD1 agrees at 7 bases. Unmatched junction bases numbered 4, after V lost 5 bases and J lost 7 bases. This CDR3 contains 12 residues. Germline CDR1 reads SGHAT; CDR2 reads FQNNGV. The CDR3 sequence is CASSRRTGGYTF. The CDR3 DNA reads as TGTGCCAGCAGCCGGAGGACAGGTGGCTACACCTTC.

This rearrangement joins TRBV7-2 to TRBJ2-5; D not certain. The CDR3 sequence is 11 residues long. Germline-derived CDR1 and CDR2 are SGHTA and FQGNSA. The ends were cut back, 10 bases at V and 5 bases at J, with 11 bases in the middle. The CDR3 DNA reads as TGTGCCATACCTATCGGGGAGACCCAGTACTTC. Residues: CAIPIGETQYF. The whole variable domain, remainder taken from reference TRBV7-2 and TRBJ2-5, is GAGVSQSPSNKVTEKGKDVELRCDPISGHTALYWYRQSLGQGLEFLIYFQGNSAPDKSGLPSDRFSAERTGGSVSTLTIQRTQQEDSAVYLCAIPIGETQYFGPGTRLLVL.

The gene calls are TRBV25-1 and TRBJ1-4; D is possibly TRBD1 (6 bases). The germline V gene has CDR1 MGHDK and CDR2 SYGVNS. The CDR3 is 16 amino acids. V shed 2 bases and J shed 4 bases, with 14 bases lying between them. CDR3 sequence reads: CASSEPLDRYNEKLFF. CDR3 DNA: TGTGCCAGCAGTGAACCCCTCGACAGGTATAATGAAAAACTGTTTTTT.

This sequence joins TRBV15 and TRBJ1-2; the D gene is possibly TRBD1 (6 bases). The V end lost 7 bases, the J end lost 0 bases, and 21 bases lay between the germline ends. CDR1 LNHNV and CDR2 YYDKDF come from the germline V gene (reference sequence). The CDR3 is 17 residues long. The CDR3 reads CATTQSYPRGSNYGYTF. DNA of the CDR3: TGTGCCACCACCCAGAGTTACCCCAGGGGTTCTAACTATGGCTACACCTTC.

This clone was detected once. The J gene is TRBJ1-4, the V gene TRBV28, with D uncertain. Trimming removed 5 bases at V and 1 base at J, with 8 bases between. The CDR3 sequence is 14 residues long. In germline, CDR1 is MDHEN, CDR2 SYDVKM. The DNA for the CDR3 is TGTGCCAGCAGTCATCCGGGAACTAATGAAAAACTGTTTTTT. Translation: CASSHPGTNEKLFF.

CDR3 in amino acids: CASSFPPTSGGSGTQYF. The CDR3 DNA follows: TGTGCCAGCAGCTTCCCCCCCACTAGCGGGGGGTCCGGTACGCAGTATTTT. The J gene is TRBJ2-3, the V gene TRBV7-2; 12 nucleotides agree with TRBD2. Germline CDR1 reads SGHTA; CDR2 reads FQGNSA. The CDR3 extends over 17 amino acids. With V trimmed by 3 bases and J by 8 bases, 12 bases remained unmatched. The full variable domain, with the rest looked up from reference TRBV7-2 and TRBJ2-3, is GAGVSQSPSNKVTEKGKDVELRCDPISGHTALYWYRQSLGQGLEFLIYFQGNSAPDKSGLPSDRFSAERTGGSVSTLTIQRTQQEDSAVYLCASSFPPTSGGSGTQYFGPGTRLTVL.

The chain recombines TRBV5-1 with TRBJ1-4, with D possibly being TRBD1 (5 bases). Germline V gives CDR1 SGHRS, CDR2 YFSETQ. This CDR3 region has 14 residues. Trimming removed 1 base at V and 4 bases at J, with 8 bases between. CDR3 loop: CASSLTGFNEKLFF. The CDR3 bases are TGCGCCAGCAGCTTGACAGGTTTTAATGAAAAACTGTTTTTT.

This sequence joins TRBV2 and TRBJ2-6; perhaps TRBD2 as D (5 bases). Trimming took 2 bases from V and 4 from J, leaving 18 bases between them. Germline CDR1 is SNHLY and CDR2 is FYNNEI. CDR3 length: 18 residues. The chain's CDR3 is CASSETGPRGAGANVLTF. The CDR3, as DNA: TGTGCCAGCAGTGAAACTGGGCCACGGGGAGCCGGGGCCAACGTCCTGACTTTC.